This TCR beta chain was captured by sequencing in a study of blood T cells in healthy people across ages. Germline CDR1 reads LGHNA; CDR2 reads YSLEER. This CDR3 is 15 amino acids long. A second PCR of 7 to 11 cycles used a sample-barcoded 5' primer and a J-beta primer mix. A single record per CDR3 protein comes from TCRdb applying MiXCR to the 5' RACE reads. The sample records about 1.5 million distinct CDR3 sequences, roughly two fifths being singletons. Study-wide results and caveats: There was a strong correlation between TCR beta diversity and naive T cell percentage. Estimates based on one million T cells were treated as lower bounds. Unsorted PBMC material precluded a definitive naive versus antigen-experienced comparison. Among T cells, TCR beta diversity per million cells dropped roughly linearly as age rose.

Turning to this clonotype: Its cognate antigen is unknown. Germline is not matched at one junction end, which may reflect a read error.

The sequencing input was blood. This TCR derives from a woman under 30 in good health. V and J are TRBV4-3 and TRBJ1-4; D unclear. CDR3 DNA: TGCGTCAGCAGCCAAGAGTCCAGAACTAATGAAAAACTGTTTTTT. Amino acids: CVSSQESRTNEKLFF.